Sequencing of this T cell receptor beta chain was carried out in a study of beta chain features in type 1 diabetes. Study in general: Sorted cells numbering around 100,000,000 were examined across all samples. Study-wide results and caveats: For type 1 diabetes patients, VDJ junctions showed fewer insertions and more deletions. There was a moderate but significant shortening of TCRB CDR3s in all four CD4+ subsets of Type 1 diabetes patients. For patients, the naive, central memory and Treg TCRB repertoires appeared more alike than for healthy donors.

Investigators reverse transcribed all isolated RNA, so they sequenced expressed TCRB transcripts. Reads from naive, central memory and regulatory T cell samples averaged about 3.3 million. TCRdb's table, derived via immunoSEQ multiplex PCR, lists solely in-frame clones and lacks some. The sample yields around 250,000 clones, approximately 14% seen once. The table lists this clone with a few counts. Its antigen is not identified. This CDR3 has 14 residues. V was shortened by 0 bases and J by 1 base, with 10 bases between the two germline ends. Germline CDR1 reads GTSNPN; CDR2 reads SVGIG (reference sequence).

The receptor was isolated from a man aged 30-40 years with type 1 diabetes. The sample consisted of naive CD4+ T cells from blood. The chain employs TRBV30 and TRBJ2-7, with TRBD2 as a possible D gene (5 bases). The DNA for the CDR3 is TGTGCCTGGAGTGTTGGACTCCCTTCCTACGAGCAGTACTTC. Amino acid sequence: CAWSVGLPSYEQYF.